The present T cell receptor (beta chain) was sequenced within a study of T cells after yellow fever vaccination. General observations from the study: Practically every clonotype that responded to the vaccine could not be detected in sorted memory subsets on day 0. At approximately 95% for CD4 and approximately 88% for CD8, most primary-vaccination clones showed up again after the booster. Peaking faster, on day 5 versus 15, the secondary response was nonetheless weaker.

The CDR3 contains 12 residues. V gave up 8 bases and J gave up 0 bases, with 7 bases separating them. A universal primer site and UMIs were added as TCR cDNA was made by 5'RACE template switching. TCRdb fed the 5' RACE reads into MiXCR, producing one record per CDR3 protein. The data show approximately 10,000 distinct CDR3 sequences, roughly 6.1% seen once. By share, this clonotype ranks as medium-sized (0.01 to 0.1%). V and J are TRBV12-3 or TRBV12-4 and TRBJ1-1; no clear D gene. The source of this sequence is a man younger than 45 who received the YFV17D yellow fever vaccine. Sequenced material: PBMCs, either bulk or a sorted T-cell subset (CD4+, CD8+, memory, or dextramer-sorted; not recorded which), taken on the day of the yellow fever booster vaccination. The CDR3 DNA follows: TGTGCCAGCCGACCGGTGAACACTGAAGCTTTCTTT. This encodes CASRPVNTEAFF.